The 6 T cell receptor beta chains presented below share a single source sample, sequenced in a study of beta chain features in type 1 diabetes. Study findings and constraints: In every one of the four CD4+ subsets, TCRB CDR3s were moderately but significantly shorter in Type 1 diabetes patients.

What was sequenced were expressed TCRB transcripts, since all of the isolated RNA had been reverse transcribed. The table came from immunoSEQ multiplex PCR; TCRdb's copy has only in-frame clones and leaves some out. The sample lists around 250,000 clones, about a fifth occurring once. The antigens for these receptors are not known. The sequenced sample consisted of naive CD4+ T cells from blood. The receptor source for this set is a woman aged 40 to 49 with type 1 diabetes.

This chain joins TRBV7-9 and TRBJ2-7, with 9 bases identical to TRBD1. The germline CDR1 and CDR2 sequences are SEHNR and FQNEAQ (reference sequence). Trimming cost V 5 bases and J 7 bases; bases outside gene matches: 12. The CDR3 is 15 amino acids. The CDR3 bases are TGTGCCAGCAGCCAAGGGGGACAGGGAGCGAGGGAGCAGTACTTC. Translation: CASSQGGQGAREQYF.

J is TRBJ1-2 and V is TRBV5-1; 8 bases match TRBD1. This CDR3 has 18 amino acids. The germline V gene has CDR1 SGHRS and CDR2 YFSETQ. V was clipped by 2 bases and J by 0 bases; unmatched bases: 12. The CDR3 DNA is TGCGCCAGCAGCTTCGTAACCGGGACAGGCGATACTAACTATGGCTACACCTTC. Protein: CASSFVTGTGDTNYGYTF.

In its sample, this clone was seen a few times. The rearrangement joins TRBV6-5 to TRBJ1-1; possible D gene TRBD1, 5 bases. The V end lost 1 base, the J end lost 5 bases, and 14 bases lay between the germline ends. The germline CDR1 and CDR2 sequences are MNHEY and SVGAGI. The CDR3 is made up of 15 amino acids. The CDR3 bases are TGTGCCAGCAGTTACTACCGGGGCGGGGAGACTGAAGCTTTCTTT. This gives the protein CASSYYRGGETEAFF.

On this clone itself: Germline and junction disagree at one end, which may indicate a read error. J is TRBJ1-2 and V is TRBV15; D gene unclear. Germline CDR1 LNHNV, CDR2 YYDKDF (reference sequence). CDR3 length equals 13 residues. DNA for the CDR3: TGTGCCACCAGCGGAGACCTCCTCTATGGCTACACCTTC. This sequence encodes CATSGDLLYGYTF.

The table lists this clone with a few counts. This chain uses TRBV9 with TRBJ2-3, with 8 positions matching TRBD2. Germline V gene lookup returns CDR1 SGDLS and CDR2 YYNGEE. This CDR3 spans 14 amino acids. V was clipped by 8 bases and J by 4 bases; unmatched bases: 9. CDR3 loop: CASLPGLGSDTQYF. In DNA, the CDR3 is TGTGCCAGTTTGCCGGGACTAGGGTCAGATACGCAGTATTTT.

The V and J genes are TRBV6-5 and TRBJ2-5; a weak D match, TRBD2 (6 bases). Germline V CDR1 and CDR2: MNHEY, SVGAGI. The ends were cut back, 6 bases at V and 7 bases at J, with 21 bases in the middle. The CDR3 totals 15 residues. The CDR3 loop reads CASRAAEGTRGTQYF. CDR3 DNA sequence: TGTGCCAGCAGAGCCGCCGAAGGGACTCGGGGGACCCAGTACTTC.